The 23 T cell receptor beta chains reported below all come from one sample, sequenced in a study of blood T cell repertoires in COVID-19. Measured with immunoSEQ multiplex PCR; TCRdb has only the in-frame clones, and not every one. Seen here are hundreds of thousands of clones, around 86% observed once, and the top ten hold about 1.9%. The sample consisted of peripheral blood. The receptors were gathered from a woman in her twenties or thirties who had recovered from COVID-19.

CDR3 amino acids: CASSFQQGMNTEAFF. The CDR3 DNA sequence: TGTGCCAGCAGCTTCCAACAGGGAATGAACACTGAAGCTTTCTTT. This chain connects TRBV5-6 to TRBJ1-1; possibly TRBD1 for D (6 bases). V lost 2 bases and J lost 0, with 11 bases in between. This CDR3 is built from 15 residues. CDR1 is SGHDT and CDR2 is YYEEEE in the germline V gene. The full variable domain, with the rest looked up from reference TRBV5-6 and TRBJ1-1, is DAGVTQSPTHLIKTRGQQVTLRCSPKSGHDTVSWYQQALGQGPQFIFQYYEEEERQRGNFPDRFSGHQFPNYSSELNVNALLLGDSALYLCASSFQQGMNTEAFFGQGTRLTVV.

The V and J genes are TRBV24-1 and TRBJ1-2, with TRBD1 as a possible D gene (6 bases). Trimming removed 9 bases at V and 14 bases at J, with 12 bases between. This CDR3 is built from 9 residues. Germline CDR1 KGHDR, CDR2 SFDVKD. The DNA of the CDR3 is TGTGCCACCCTACAGGGCCCGACCTTC. Residues: CATLQGPTF.

The J gene is TRBJ2-5, the V gene TRBV3-1 (or the pseudogene TRBV3-2), with 12 bases lining up with TRBD2. CDR3 length equals 17 residues. The germline CDR1 and CDR2 sequences are LGHDT and YNNKEL (reference sequence). J lost 2 bases, V lost 1 base, and 5 bases had no gene match. The CDR3 region has the DNA TGTGCCAGCAGCCAAGCACTAGCGGGGGGTCGACAAGAGACCCAGTACTTC. This sequence encodes CASSQALAGGRQETQYF.

This clone was seen a handful of times. This rearrangement joins TRBV10-3 to TRBJ1-1; 7 bases fit TRBD1. The CDR3 has 11 amino acids. V shed 10 bases and J 4 bases; nucleotides not matched to a gene: 3. Germline loops: CDR1 ENHRY, CDR2 SYGVKD. CDR3 DNA: TGTGCCAGCGGGACAGCCACTGAAGCTTTCTTT. Translated: CASGTATEAFF.

The chain links TRBV6-5 to TRBJ1-2, with D possibly TRBD1 on 6 matching bases. Trimming took off 5 bases at V and 0 bases at J, with 13 bases between the two ends. The germline V gene encodes CDR1 MNHEY and CDR2 SVGAGI. CDR3 length: 15 amino acids. This CDR3 reads CASSLPTGANYGYTF. The CDR3 DNA follows: TGTGCCAGCAGTCTCCCGACAGGAGCTAACTATGGCTACACCTTC.

Worth noting for this clone: Other DNA variants within this sample encode the same CDR3. The chain is built from TRBV7-3 and TRBJ2-1, with TRBD2 matching 12 bases. V shed 0 bases, J shed 4 bases, and the junction held 1 base outside the gene matches. Germline V gene lookup returns CDR1 SGHTA and CDR2 FQGTGA. The CDR3 runs to 16 residues. As DNA, the CDR3 is TGTGCCAGCAGCTTAACTGGGACTAGCGGGTACAATGAGCAGTTCTTC. Translation: CASSLTGTSGYNEQFF.

This chain uses TRBV3-1 (or the pseudogene TRBV3-2) with TRBJ2-1; D is possibly TRBD2 (5 bases). The V and J ends lost 7 bases and 2 bases respectively, with 12 bases between them. The CDR3 is made up of 14 amino acids. From germline, CDR1 is LGHDT and CDR2 YNNKEL (reference sequence). The CDR3 DNA follows: TGTGCCAGCAAAAACGCGGGCCCCTACAATGAGCAGTTCTTC. Amino acid sequence: CASKNAGPYNEQFF.

The chain recombines TRBV6-5 with TRBJ2-7; TRBD1 agrees at 9 bases. Germline V lookup: CDR1 MNHEY, CDR2 SVGAGI. With V trimmed by 4 bases and J by 7 bases, 14 bases remained unmatched. There are 16 residues in the CDR3. CDR3 in DNA: TGTGCCAGCAGTTCAAGGCCGGGACAGGGAGGGTGGGAGCAGTACTTC. It translates to CASSSRPGQGGWEQYF.

The chain is built from TRBV7-9 and TRBJ2-5; 10 bases fit TRBD2. The CDR3 has 17 amino acids. V lost 5 bases, J lost 1 base, and 10 bases stayed unmatched. Germline V gene sequence: CDR1 SEHNR, CDR2 FQNEAQ (reference sequence). The CDR3 DNA reads as TGTGCCAGCAGCACCGGAGCGGGAGGGCCGGGCCAAGAGACCCAGTACTTC. It encodes CASSTGAGGPGQETQYF.

The chain combines TRBV6-5 with TRBJ2-5; 9 bases map to TRBD2. The CDR3 is 14 residues long. Germline V gene sequence: CDR1 MNHEY, CDR2 SVGAGI. V lost 7 bases and J lost 5; bases outside the gene matches: 8. The CDR3 bases are TGTGCCAGCACTCGCGGGAGGGCCTGGGAGACCCAGTACTTC. It specifies CASTRGRAWETQYF.

The gene calls are TRBV27 and TRBJ2-1; D might be TRBD1 (5 bases). The CDR3 spans 14 residues. V was shortened by 0 bases and J by 6 bases, with 9 bases between the two germline ends. The germline V gene has CDR1 MNHEY and CDR2 SMNVEV (reference sequence). In nucleotides, the CDR3 is TGTGCCAGCAGTTTATCTTCTAGGGGCAATGAGCAGTTCTTC. This codes for CASSLSSRGNEQFF.

The V call is TRBV5-5, the J call TRBJ2-1, with TRBD2 identical over 7 bases. V lost 0 bases to trimming and J lost 4 bases; unmatched junction nucleotides: 4. Germline lookup yields CDR1 SGHKS and CDR2 YYEKEE (reference sequence). The CDR3 is made up of 15 amino acids. Written as DNA, the CDR3 is TGTGCCAGCAGCTTGGGCCTAGCGGTTTACAATGAGCAGTTCTTC. It translates to CASSLGLAVYNEQFF.

This sequence joins TRBV6-5 and TRBJ2-1; TRBD2 matches at 7 bases. This CDR3 has 14 amino acids. The germline V gene encodes CDR1 MNHEY and CDR2 SVGAGI. Germline trimming cut 6 bases from V and 6 bases from J; bases unmatched to any gene: 8. CDR3 in DNA: TGTGCCAGCAGCATTCAACTAGCGCTCAATGAGCAGTTCTTC. Residues: CASSIQLALNEQFF.

In DNA form, the CDR3 reads TGTGCCAGCAGCGTACGCCCCGGGACAGGCTTCTCTGGGGCCAACGTCCTGACTTTC. It translates to CASSVRPGTGFSGANVLTF. The rearrangement joins TRBV9 to TRBJ2-6, with TRBD1 matching over 8 bases. The V and J ends lost 1 base and 0 bases, in that order; junction bases with no gene match: 9. Per germline, CDR1 SGDLS and CDR2 YYNGEE. The CDR3 covers 19 residues.

The gene calls are TRBV6-5 and TRBJ1-5, with 7 bases that match TRBD1. J gave up 5 bases and V 8 bases, and 6 bases lay outside the gene matches. The germline CDR1 and CDR2 sequences are MNHEY and SVGAGI. The CDR3 loop spans 13 amino acids. The CDR3 is CASQETGHQPQHF. Here the CDR3 DNA reads TGTGCCAGCCAGGAGACAGGGCATCAGCCCCAGCATTTT.

The J gene is TRBJ2-1, the V gene TRBV28; 9 bases are shared with TRBD1. The CDR3 contains 16 residues. CDR1 is MDHEN, CDR2 SYDVKM, per germline. V dropped 5 bases and J dropped 2; count of bases not matched to a gene: 7. CDR3 sequence: CASSAPRQGAYNEQFF. The CDR3 DNA follows: TGTGCCAGCAGTGCCCCTCGACAGGGGGCCTACAATGAGCAGTTCTTC.

This sequence joins TRBV5-1 and TRBJ2-3, with 7 bases aligning to TRBD2. V lost 0 bases and J lost 3; bases outside the gene matches: 4. Germline V gene lookup returns CDR1 SGHRS and CDR2 YFSETQ. CDR3 length: 15 residues. The CDR3 reads CASSLVSGETDTQYF. CDR3 DNA sequence: TGCGCCAGCAGCTTGGTCAGCGGGGAAACAGATACGCAGTATTTT.

The chain uses TRBV6-5 and TRBJ2-7, with a weak D call TRBD2 (6 bases). CDR3 length: 13 amino acids. The V end lost 0 bases, the J end lost 7 bases, and 10 bases lay between the germline ends. Germline V gene data show CDR1 as MNHEY and CDR2 as SVGAGI. DNA of the CDR3: TGTGCCAGCAGTTACTCCGGCGGAGGGGAGCAGTACTTC. It codes for CASSYSGGGEQYF.

The V gene is TRBV9, the J gene TRBJ1-2, with no clear D. V lost 0 bases and J lost 1, with 10 bases in between. The CDR3 runs 15 residues. CDR1 is SGDLS and CDR2 is YYNGEE in the germline V gene. This CDR3 reads CASSVGGGINYGYTF. The CDR3 DNA follows: TGTGCCAGCAGCGTAGGGGGAGGGATTAACTATGGCTACACCTTC.

This chain connects TRBV30 to TRBJ2-7; 9 bases align to TRBD1. The CDR3 runs 14 residues. CDR1 is GTSNPN and CDR2 is SVGIG in the germline V gene (reference sequence). Trimming removed 5 bases from V and 3 bases from J; junction bases left unmatched: 8. The CDR3 protein is CAWGTGTGFYEQYF. The CDR3 DNA reads TGTGCCTGGGGAACCGGGACAGGGTTCTACGAGCAGTACTTC.

This clone was detected once. The V and J genes are TRBV3-1 (or the pseudogene TRBV3-2) and TRBJ2-7; D is uncertain. Germline-derived CDR1 and CDR2 are LGHDT and YNNKEL (reference sequence). Trimming stripped 3 bases from V and 2 bases from J, with 14 bases between. The CDR3 contains 15 residues. CDR3 region: CASSQAPLGPYEQYF. In DNA, the CDR3 is TGTGCCAGCAGCCAGGCGCCGCTAGGCCCCTACGAGCAGTACTTC.

J is TRBJ2-3 and V is TRBV11-3; weak D call: TRBD2 (7 bases). Germline V lookup: CDR1 SGHNT, CDR2 YENEEA. The CDR3 totals 14 residues. With 3 bases removed from V and 4 bases from J, the gap between germline ends came to 11 bases. CDR3 nucleotides: TGTGCCAGCAGCTTTAGGGGGGGCTCAGATACGCAGTATTTT. Protein: CASSFRGGSDTQYF.

The chain employs TRBV19 and TRBJ1-1; D is perhaps TRBD1 (5 bases). Germline V gene data show CDR1 as LNHDA and CDR2 as SQIVND (reference sequence). V lost 5 bases to trimming and J lost 3 bases, with 13 bases between them. CDR3 size: 14 residues. CDR3 nucleotide sequence: TGTGCCAGTAGTTGGGGGGAGGCGTACACTGAAGCTTTCTTT. Its translation is CASSWGEAYTEAFF. The entire variable domain, with the rest obtained from reference TRBV19 and TRBJ1-1, is as follows: DGGITQSPKYLFRKEGQNVTLSCEQNLNHDAMYWYRQDPGQGLRLIYYSQIVNDFQKGDIAEGYSVSREKKESFPLTVTSAQKNPTAFYLCASSWGEAYTEAFFGQGTRLTVV.